Listed here are 5 T cell receptor beta chains from one sample, sequenced in a study of blood T cell repertoires in COVID-19. Using immunoSEQ multiplex PCR, the repertoire was profiled, and TCRdb retains in-frame clones only, with some absent. The table records 35,000 to 40,000 clones, about 88% of them present only once. Specimen: peripheral blood. These receptors came from a man between 65 and 80 years old with acute or convalescent COVID-19.

The chain is built from TRBV7-2 and TRBJ1-2; 8 bases line up with TRBD1. J lost 5 bases, V lost 1 base, and 6 bases had no gene match. The germline V gene encodes CDR1 SGHTA and CDR2 FQGNSA. This CDR3 is built from 15 residues. CDR3 DNA: TGTGCCAGCAGCTTAGACCTAGACAGGGGATATGGCTACACCTTC. Its translation: CASSLDLDRGYGYTF.

About this clone itself: A read error may account for a junction end that differs from germline. The rearrangement links TRBV3-1 (or the pseudogene TRBV3-2) to TRBJ2-3, with a weak D call TRBD2 (6 bases). Germline loops: CDR1 LGHDT, CDR2 YNNKEL (reference sequence). There are 17 residues in the CDR3. The CDR3: CASSQDSWGDHTYTQYF. The CDR3, as DNA: TGTGCCAGCAGCCAAGATTCGTGGGGGGATCACACATATACGCAGTATTTT.

This chain links TRBV6-5 with TRBJ2-3; D is ambiguous. V lost 7 bases and J lost 1, with 12 bases in between. The CDR3 loop spans 14 amino acids. The germline V gene has CDR1 MNHEY and CDR2 SVGAGI. The CDR3 DNA is TGTGCCAGCAACGCGGCTGCGGGCACAGATACGCAGTATTTT. Translated, it gives CASNAAAGTDTQYF.

V gene TRBV12-3 or TRBV12-4 combines with J gene TRBJ1-5; D remains ambiguous. The CDR3 has 13 residues. V lost 4 bases and J lost 7, with 11 bases in between. CDR3 loop: CASSSTEGQPQHF. CDR3 DNA sequence: TGTGCCAGCAGTTCCACGGAGGGCCAGCCCCAGCATTTT.

This clone has just one count. The chain is built from TRBV5-8 and TRBJ2-3, with 7 positions matching TRBD2. There are 15 residues in the CDR3. Germline lookup yields CDR1 SGHTS and CDR2 YDEGEE. Germline trimming cut 0 bases from V and 3 bases from J; bases unmatched to any gene: 4. CDR3 DNA: TGTGCCAGCAGCTTGGATGGAGCGGGAACAGATACGCAGTATTTT. Residues: CASSLDGAGTDTQYF.